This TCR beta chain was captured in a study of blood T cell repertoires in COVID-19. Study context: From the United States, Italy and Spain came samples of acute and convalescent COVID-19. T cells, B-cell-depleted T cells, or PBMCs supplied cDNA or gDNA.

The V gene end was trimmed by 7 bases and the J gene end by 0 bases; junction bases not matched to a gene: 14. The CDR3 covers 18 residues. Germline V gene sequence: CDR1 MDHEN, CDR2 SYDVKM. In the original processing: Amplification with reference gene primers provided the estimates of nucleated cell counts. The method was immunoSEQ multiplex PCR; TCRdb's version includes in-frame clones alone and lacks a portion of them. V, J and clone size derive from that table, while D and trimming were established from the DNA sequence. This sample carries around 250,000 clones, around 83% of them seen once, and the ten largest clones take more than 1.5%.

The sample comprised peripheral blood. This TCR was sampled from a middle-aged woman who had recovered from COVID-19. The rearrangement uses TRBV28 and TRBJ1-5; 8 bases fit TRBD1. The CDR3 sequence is CASILGGQDTFSNQPQHF. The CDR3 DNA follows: TGTGCCAGCATCCTCGGGGGACAGGATACCTTTAGCAATCAGCCCCAGCATTTT.